This TCR beta chain was obtained from a study of T cell repertoires and Cas9 in healthy adults. The wider study: SpCas9-reactive CD4 and CD8 T cells were characterized for potency, cytotoxicity and lineage. Study findings and constraints: In vitro, SpCas9-reactive Tregs were reported to curb effector T cell proliferation and function.

Data came from immunoSEQ multiplex PCR; TCRdb stores just in-frame clones and leaves some out. The sample carries approximately 16,000 clones, around 86% recorded once. This CDR3 contains 13 residues. Germline CDR1 reads ENHRY; CDR2 reads SYGVKD. The V end was cut by 8 bases, the J end by 3 bases, with 13 bases between. A single count supports this clone. Its cognate antigen is unknown. This clonotype was obtained from a human donor in good health. The sequenced sample consisted of Tregs (CD4+, CD25+, CD127-, CD137-, CD154-) from PBMCs; culture status not recorded. V usage is TRBV10-3 and J usage is TRBJ1-2; D is unclear. The CDR3 loop reads CAIWDSGYYGYTF. CDR3 in DNA: TGTGCCATCTGGGATTCAGGTTACTATGGCTACACCTTC.